These 5 T cell receptor beta chains came from one sample sequenced in a study of control samples from healthy donors and cancer patients. Sequencing was performed with immunoSEQ multiplex PCR; in TCRdb, only in-frame clones are kept and a portion is missing. The table lists about 84,000 clones, 70% to 85% of them singletons. The sample consisted of PBMCs. The receptors come from a man aged 55-75 years with head and neck cancer.

This chain uses TRBV3-1 (or the pseudogene TRBV3-2) with TRBJ1-3; D unresolved. Germline values: CDR1 LGHDT, CDR2 YNNKEL (reference sequence). The CDR3 sequence is 13 residues long. Trimming took off 4 bases at V and 3 bases at J, with 7 bases between the two ends. The CDR3 protein is CASSLLSGNTIYF. The CDR3 DNA reads as TGTGCCAGCAGCCTTCTAAGTGGAAACACCATATATTTT.

V and J are TRBV3-1 (or the pseudogene TRBV3-2) and TRBJ1-2; the D gene is possibly TRBD1 (6 bases). V was clipped by 5 bases and J by 5 bases, with 12 bases between them. The CDR3 contains 13 residues. Germline values: CDR1 LGHDT, CDR2 YNNKEL (reference sequence). CDR3 protein: CASSSQGAYGYTF. The CDR3 DNA reads as TGTGCCAGCAGCTCACAGGGAGCTTATGGCTACACCTTC.

The V call is TRBV18, the J call TRBJ2-7; 8 nucleotides match TRBD1. V shed 3 bases and J 1 base; nucleotides not matched to a gene: 8. The CDR3 is made up of 16 amino acids. CDR1 is KGHSH, CDR2 LQKENI, per germline. The CDR3 region is CASSPFGQGGSYEQYF. The CDR3 nucleotides are TGTGCCAGCTCACCCTTTGGACAGGGAGGATCCTACGAGCAGTACTTC.

This clone has more than one count but fewer than ten. The V gene is TRBV11-2, the J gene TRBJ1-2; D call uncertain. Between the trimmed V and J ends, which lost 0 bases and 8 bases, there was a span of 16 bases. Per the germline V gene, CDR1 is SGHAT and CDR2 is FQNNGV. The CDR3 spans 15 residues. As DNA, the CDR3 is TGTGCCAGCAGCTTAGATTGGGCCCTACGAGGGGGCTACACCTTC. The encoded protein is CASSLDWALRGGYTF.

The chain has TRBV15 and TRBJ2-5; the D gene is possibly TRBD1 (5 bases). Germline V gene data show CDR1 as LNHNV and CDR2 as YYDKDF (reference sequence). V was cut by 0 bases and J by 1 base, with 9 bases left in between. This CDR3 has 15 amino acids. CDR3 nucleotide sequence: TGTGCCACCAGCAGAGAAGGGGCCCCCCAAGAGACCCAGTACTTC. Its protein product is CATSREGAPQETQYF.